This T cell receptor beta chain was captured by sequencing in a study of CD8 T cells in ankylosing spondylitis. This clonotype was seen only a few times. One entry per CDR3 protein, called by TCRdb with MiXCR from the 5' RACE reads. The table lists 150,000 to 200,000 distinct CDR3 sequences, about a sixth of them singletons. The ends were cut back, 12 bases at V and 2 bases at J, with 20 bases in the middle. This CDR3 spans 15 amino acids. The germline gives CDR1 KGHDR, CDR2 SFDVKD. The sequence was obtained from a male donor with ankylosing spondylitis or in good health (not recorded which). The chain recombines TRBV24-1 with TRBJ2-3; D unresolved. The sequencing sample was made of blood, either unsorted or a sorted T cell fraction (not recorded which). The CDR3 nucleotides are TGTGCCCGCCTCCCCACCCAGAGCTACACAGATACGCAGTATTTT. As protein: CARLPTQSYTDTQYF.